These T cell receptor beta chains were read from a single sample in a study of T cell responses to AZD1222 COVID-19 vaccine. The table came from immunoSEQ multiplex PCR; TCRdb's copy has only in-frame clones and leaves some out. The profile shows 150,000 to 200,000 clones, about 90% of them singletons. The specimen comprised peripheral blood, sampled 28 days after the second AZD1222 dose. Every receptor here comes from an adult who received the AZD1222 COVID-19 vaccine. Both conserved end residues are part of each CDR3. The D gene is left open where the match is weak. Clone size is not always given. Where it is, it says once, few, many or a class for expanded clones.

DNA | CDR3 | J | size | D | V
TGTGCCAGCAGCCCCCAGACCTACACTGAAGCTTTCTTT | CASSPQTYTEAFF | TRBJ1-1 | - | - | TRBV9
TGTGCCAGCAGCCCCAGGACAGGGGGTAGGTTCACTGAAGCTTTCTTT | CASSPRTGGRFTEAFF | TRBJ1-1 | once | TRBD1 | TRBV28
TGCGCCAGCAGTGCCTTACAGGGGACGGGTGGCTACACCTTC | CASSALQGTGGYTF | TRBJ1-2 | - | TRBD1 | TRBV5-1
TGTGCCAGCAGCTTAGAGGAAAGGGGAAACACCATATATTTT | CASSLEERGNTIYF | TRBJ1-3 | - | - | TRBV13
TGTGCCAGCAGCTTGGGCAGGGGGCTATACACTGAAGCTTTCTTT | CASSLGRGLYTEAFF | TRBJ1-1 | - | TRBD1 | TRBV11-2
TGTGCCAGCAGTTCCCTCGGACCAAAAATCTACGAGCAGTACTTC | CASSSLGPKIYEQYF | TRBJ2-7 | - | - | TRBV6-2/TRBV6-3
TGTGCCAGCGGAAAACCGGGAGTCTATAGCAATCAGCCCCAGCATTTT | CASGKPGVYSNQPQHF | TRBJ1-5 | few | - | TRBV28
TGTGCCAGCAGCTTGTGGGGTCAGGCAGTTACCCAAGAGACCCAGTACTTC | CASSLWGQAVTQETQYF | TRBJ2-5 | - | - | TRBV5-5
TGTGCCAGTAATAAGGCGTTTTTT | CASNKAFF | TRBJ1-4 | - | - | TRBV2
TGCGCCAGCAGCCGGAACCATAGACAGGGCGAAAGCTCTGGGGCCAACGTCCTGACTTTC | CASSRNHRQGESSGANVLTF | TRBJ2-6 | - | TRBD1 | TRBV5-1
TGTGCCAGTAGTATTAAGTTCACCTACGAGCAGTACTTC | CASSIKFTYEQYF | TRBJ2-7 | once | - | TRBV19
TGTGCCAGCAGCTTAGCAGGGAAGGACTACGAGCAGTACTTC | CASSLAGKDYEQYF | TRBJ2-7 | - | - | TRBV11-2
TGTGCCAGCAGCGTCCGGGGGAGTAATGAAAAACTGTTTTTT | CASSVRGSNEKLFF | TRBJ1-4 | - | - | TRBV9
TGTGCCTGCGCCGGGACAGCTGAAAAACTGTTTTTT | CACAGTAEKLFF | TRBJ1-4 | - | TRBD1 | TRBV30
TGCGCCAGCAGCCAAGGGACGGGAACGCATAACTATGGCTACACCTTC | CASSQGTGTHNYGYTF | TRBJ1-2 | - | - | TRBV4-1
TGTGCCAGCAGTTATGGACAGGCTTCCTACGAGCAGTACTTC | CASSYGQASYEQYF | TRBJ2-7 | - | TRBD1 | TRBV6-5
TGTGCCAGCAGTGAAGGTGGGGGCAATGAGCAGTTCTTC | CASSEGGGNEQFF | TRBJ2-1 | once | - | TRBV25-1
TGTGCCAGCTCACTGGGGACGGAAAGCAATCAGCCCCAGCATTTT | CASSLGTESNQPQHF | TRBJ1-5 | once | - | TRBV18
TGTGCCAGCAGCCCGAGACTAGCGGGAGTCTACAATGAGCAGTTCTTC | CASSPRLAGVYNEQFF | TRBJ2-1 | - | TRBD2 | TRBV5-4
TGTGCCAGCAGTGACAGACCGACCGGAGGGGCACCCCTCCACTTT | CASSDRPTGGAPLHF | TRBJ1-6 | - | - | TRBV6-4
TGTGCCAGCAGCCAAGAGGGGGACAGTCCCTACGAGCAGTACTTC | CASSQEGDSPYEQYF | TRBJ2-7 | - | TRBD1 | TRBV14
TGTGCCAGCAGCTTAACCGATAGCAATCAGCCCCAGCATTTT | CASSLTDSNQPQHF | TRBJ1-5 | - | - | TRBV11-2
TGTGCCAGCAGGATACCGGACAGGCATCTCTGGACTAGCACAGATACGCAGTATTTT | CASRIPDRHLWTSTDTQYF | TRBJ2-3 | - | TRBD1 | TRBV28
TGTGCCAGCAGCCTCACAGGGGTAAGGAACTATGGCTACACCTTC | CASSLTGVRNYGYTF | TRBJ1-2 | few | TRBD1 | TRBV16
TGTGCCAGCAGTTACGGGGGCAGGGGTGAGCAGTACTTC | CASSYGGRGEQYF | TRBJ2-7 | - | - | TRBV6-5
TGCGCCAGCAGCTTGAATCAGGGGGAAGGAGCCAACGTCCTGACTTTC | CASSLNQGEGANVLTF | TRBJ2-6 | - | TRBD1 | TRBV5-1
TGTGCCAGCAGCTTACTCGGTTCGAACACTGAAGCTTTCTTT | CASSLLGSNTEAFF | TRBJ1-1 | - | - | TRBV7-9
TGTGCCAGCAGTGTCCCCGGGACAGGGGGGAATAGCAATCAGCCCCAGCATTTT | CASSVPGTGGNSNQPQHF | TRBJ1-5 | - | TRBD1 | TRBV6-1
TGTGCCAGCAGCTCTAGGACTAGCGGGGAGAACACCGGGGAGCTGTTTTTT | CASSSRTSGENTGELFF | TRBJ2-2 | - | TRBD2 | TRBV3-1/TRBV3-2
TGTGCCAGCTCACCCCGTGCGGCGGGCACGAACACTGAAGCTTTCTTT | CASSPRAAGTNTEAFF | TRBJ1-1 | - | - | TRBV18
TGTGCTAGTGGTCTCGGACAGGGCGCCGACACCGGGGAGCTGTTTTTT | CASGLGQGADTGELFF | TRBJ2-2 | - | TRBD1 | TRBV12-5
TGTGCCATCAGCTCCTGGGGGGGGGAGACAGATACGCAGTATTTT | CAISSWGGETDTQYF | TRBJ2-3 | - | TRBD2 | TRBV10-3
TGTGCCAGCAGCCAAGATGACCCGGGGCCCCTCCACTTT | CASSQDDPGPLHF | TRBJ1-6 | - | - | TRBV14
TGTGCCAGCAGTTACTCGATGGTCCCGACAGGGGAGACCCAGTACTTC | CASSYSMVPTGETQYF | TRBJ2-5 | once | TRBD1 | TRBV6-5
TGTGCCAGCAGCCCCGTTCCCAGAACCAGCACAGATACGCAGTATTTT | CASSPVPRTSTDTQYF | TRBJ2-3 | - | - | TRBV5-8
TGTGCCAGCAGCCAAAGTCGGAGCCACAATGAGCAGTTCTTC | CASSQSRSHNEQFF | TRBJ2-1 | - | - | TRBV3-1/TRBV3-2
TGTGCCACCAGTGATTTGCAAGGGACTAGCGGGAGCTCATTCAATGAGCAGTTCTTC | CATSDLQGTSGSSFNEQFF | TRBJ2-1 | - | TRBD2 | TRBV24-1
TGTGCCACAGCGACAGAACAATTCTATGGCTACACCTTC | CATATEQFYGYTF | TRBJ1-2 | - | - | TRBV6-1
TGTGCCAGCAGCCCGAGGCGACAGGGTGACGCAAAACTGTTTTTT | CASSPRRQGDAKLFF | TRBJ1-4 | - | TRBD1 | TRBV7-6
TGTGCCAGCAGCTTTCTTCGACTGGATGAGCAGTTCTTC | CASSFLRLDEQFF | TRBJ2-1 | - | - | TRBV7-6
TGTGCCAGCAGCCAAAGGGGACGCGATGAGCAGTTCTTC | CASSQRGRDEQFF | TRBJ2-1 | - | - | TRBV3-1/TRBV3-2
TGCGCCAGCGGCTTAGGCGGGAGGGGGTACAATGAGCAGTTCTTC | CASGLGGRGYNEQFF | TRBJ2-1 | - | TRBD2 | TRBV5-1
TGTGCCAGCAGCCCATACTCTAGCGGCGGCGCAGATACGCAGTATTTT | CASSPYSSGGADTQYF | TRBJ2-3 | - | TRBD2 | TRBV7-3
TGTGCCAGCAGTCAGACAGCCCTGGGCACTGAAGCTTTCTTT | CASSQTALGTEAFF | TRBJ1-1 | - | - | TRBV27
TGTGCCAGTAGTATAGGGGTATTCCGGGACAGGGCAGCTGGCTACACCTTC | CASSIGVFRDRAAGYTF | TRBJ1-2 | - | TRBD1 | TRBV19
TGTGCCACCAGCAGAGGAGGGCGGACGAGCTCCTACGAGCAGTACTTC | CATSRGGRTSSYEQYF | TRBJ2-7 | once | - | TRBV15
TGTGCCAGCAGCTTACCGGGACAGGGATCCTACGAGCAGTACTTC | CASSLPGQGSYEQYF | TRBJ2-7 | - | TRBD1 | TRBV5-4
TGTGCCAGCAGTTACTCGGTTGGGGGGCCGAACACTGAAGCTTTCTTT | CASSYSVGGPNTEAFF | TRBJ1-1 | - | - | TRBV6-6
TGTGCCACCCTGGGAGAGACCCAGTACTTC | CATLGETQYF | TRBJ2-5 | - | - | TRBV24-1
TGTGCCAGCAGCTTACGTGGTGGGGCAGGGGGCTACACCTTC | CASSLRGGAGGYTF | TRBJ1-2 | - | - | TRBV5-4
TGTGCCAGCAGTCAAGACATTAACTATGGCTACACCTTC | CASSQDINYGYTF | TRBJ1-2 | - | - | TRBV27
TGTGCCAGCAGTGAGGCTGGCCAGCCCCAGCATTTT | CASSEAGQPQHF | TRBJ1-5 | - | - | TRBV6-1
TGTGCCAGCAGTCCAGGGCCCTCAGACTACAATGAGCAGTTCTTC | CASSPGPSDYNEQFF | TRBJ2-1 | - | - | TRBV5-5
TGTGCCAGCAGGCCCCCGGGACGGTCCTCCTACGAGCAGTACTTC | CASRPPGRSSYEQYF | TRBJ2-7 | - | - | TRBV28